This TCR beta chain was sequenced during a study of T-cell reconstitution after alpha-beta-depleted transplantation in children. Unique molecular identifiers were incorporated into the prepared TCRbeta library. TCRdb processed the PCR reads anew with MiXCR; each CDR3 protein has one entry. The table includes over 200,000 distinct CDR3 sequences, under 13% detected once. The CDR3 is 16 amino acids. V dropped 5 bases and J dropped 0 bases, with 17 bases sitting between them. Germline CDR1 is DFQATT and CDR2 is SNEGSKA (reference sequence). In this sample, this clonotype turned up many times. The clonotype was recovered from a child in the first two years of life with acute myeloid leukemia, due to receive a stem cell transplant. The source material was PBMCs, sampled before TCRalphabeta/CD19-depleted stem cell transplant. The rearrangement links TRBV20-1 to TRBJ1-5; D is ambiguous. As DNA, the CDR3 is TGCAGTGCTGTGGTTGGAGGCAGGTATAGCAATCAGCCCCAGCATTTT. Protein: CSAVVGGRYSNQPQHF.